This T cell receptor (beta chain) was observed in a study of OX40 agonist ivuxolimab in advanced cancers. Study-level information: Patients were treated with ivuxolimab, an agonistic anti-OX40 (CD134) antibody.

Points from the study as a whole: Expanded peripheral T cells had an undetermined antigen specificity.

TCRdb keeps only in-frame clones here, not all; method: immunoSEQ multiplex PCR. The data contain about 51,000 clones, over 75% of them seen just once; the ten biggest clones take up 2% to 2.5%. Germline loops: CDR1 SGHAT, CDR2 FQNNGV. V shed 6 bases, J shed 5 bases, and the junction held 4 bases outside the gene matches. The CDR3 spans 14 residues. Worth noting for this clone: The antigen remains undetermined.

With autoimmune disease history or systemic immunosuppression, patients were excluded. At cycle 4 day 1, cycle 7 day 1, and baseline, blood was sampled. This clonotype originated in an adult with an advanced solid tumor such as melanoma, head and neck, liver or kidney cancer. Here the sequenced sample was CD4+ or CD8+ T cells sorted from blood, taken in a trial of the OX40 agonist ivuxolimab. The chain couples TRBV11-2 to TRBJ2-5; 12 nucleotides match TRBD2. The CDR3 DNA reads TGTGCCAGCAGGGAGACTAGCGGGAGTGAGACCCAGTACTTC. Its protein is CASRETSGSETQYF. Variable domain in full (rest from reference TRBV11-2 and TRBJ2-5): EAGVAQSPRYKIIEKRQSVAFWCNPISGHATLYWYQQILGQGPKLLIQFQNNGVVDDSQLPKDRFSAERLKGVDSTLKIQPAKLEDSAVYLCASRETSGSETQYFGPGTRLLVL.